Shown below are 15 T cell receptor beta chains from a single sample sequenced in a study of cytomegalovirus exposure and HLA in healthy donors. Libraries were prepared by immunoSEQ multiplex PCR; TCRdb keeps only in-frame clonotypes and omits some of them. The sample lists 55,000 to 65,000 clones; approximately 96% were seen once. The sample taken for sequencing was PBMCs. These receptors all stem from a man younger than 35 in good health and CMV-seronegative.

The V and J genes are TRBV18 and TRBJ2-3; 11 nucleotides align to TRBD2. J gave up 2 bases and V 7 bases, and 5 bases lay outside the gene matches. The CDR3 spans 15 residues. Germline CDR1 is KGHSH and CDR2 is LQKENI. CDR3 DNA sequence: TGTGCCAGCTTAAAGGGACTAGCGGACACAGATACGCAGTATTTT. Translated: CASLKGLADTDTQYF.

This chain uses TRBV18 with TRBJ2-3; D call uncertain. Trimming took off 0 bases at V and 6 bases at J, with 7 bases between the two ends. The CDR3 runs to 13 residues. Germline V lookup: CDR1 KGHSH, CDR2 LQKENI. This CDR3 reads CASSPPRMDTQYF. CDR3 coding DNA: TGTGCCAGCTCACCACCTAGAATGGATACGCAGTATTTT.

This chain joins TRBV27 and TRBJ2-1; 7 bases line up with TRBD2. CDR1 and CDR2 from the germline V gene are MNHEY and SMNVEV (reference sequence). The CDR3 runs to 18 residues. V was pared by 5 bases and J by 1 base, with 14 bases of the junction left unmatched. The CDR3 reads CASSPHPLASSSYNEQFF. CDR3 nucleotides: TGTGCCAGCAGTCCACACCCACTAGCGTCGTCTTCCTACAATGAGCAGTTCTTC.

The V and J genes are TRBV25-1 and TRBJ1-2, with 8 positions matching TRBD1. Germline V lookup: CDR1 MGHDK, CDR2 SYGVNS. There are 13 residues in the CDR3. The ends lost 4 bases at V and 8 bases at J; junction bases unmatched: 6. CDR3 nucleotide sequence: TGTGCCAGCAGTGCGGACAGGGAACGGGGCTACACCTTC. Amino acids: CASSADRERGYTF.

The chain links TRBV6-4 to TRBJ2-3; D gene ambiguous. Germline V gives CDR1 MRHNA, CDR2 SNTAGT. CDR3 size: 15 residues. V was shortened by 6 bases and J by 3 bases, with 16 bases between the two germline ends. Here the CDR3 DNA reads TGTGCCAGCAGCCGACTTTCCCGCGAGACAGATACGCAGTATTTT. Translation gives CASSRLSRETDTQYF.

The chain recombines TRBV30 with TRBJ1-1; tentative D call: TRBD1 (5 bases). In germline, CDR1 is GTSNPN, CDR2 SVGIG (reference sequence). Between the trimmed V and J ends, which lost 2 bases and 6 bases, there was a span of 25 bases. The CDR3 is 17 residues long. CDR3 sequence: CAWSSGRVPRASPEAFF. CDR3 DNA: TGTGCCTGGAGTTCCGGTAGGGTACCCAGGGCCTCCCCTGAAGCTTTCTTT.

The chain has TRBV19 and TRBJ2-3, with D possibly TRBD1 on 6 matching bases. V gave up 6 bases and J gave up 2 bases, with 9 bases separating them. CDR1 and CDR2 from the germline V gene are LNHDA and SQIVND (reference sequence). The CDR3 spans 13 residues. The CDR3 spells CASRGHPTDTQYF. The CDR3 nucleotides read TGTGCCAGTAGGGGACACCCCACAGATACGCAGTATTTT.

In DNA form, the CDR3 reads TGCGCCAGCAGCCCCGGGGGGAAGTACGAGCAGTACTTC. Protein sequence: CASSPGGKYEQYF. The chain couples TRBV4-1 to TRBJ2-7; 7 bases match TRBD2. V dropped 4 bases and J dropped 4; count of bases not matched to a gene: 4. The CDR3 is made up of 13 amino acids. Germline CDR1 and CDR2: MGHRA and YSYEKL.

This clone was detected once. The CDR3 here is CASSLGLAGANEQFF. The CDR3 DNA follows: TGCGCCAGCAGCCTAGGACTAGCGGGAGCTAATGAGCAGTTCTTC. The rearrangement joins TRBV5-1 to TRBJ2-1; the match to TRBD2 covers 13 bases. The J segment lost 7 bases and the V segment lost 4 bases, leaving 5 bases of the junction unmatched. The CDR3 sequence is 15 residues long. Germline lookup yields CDR1 SGHRS and CDR2 YFSETQ.

The table lists this clone with a few counts. This chain connects TRBV27 to TRBJ2-7, with D possibly being TRBD2 (7 bases). The CDR3 sequence is 13 residues long. Germline lookup yields CDR1 MNHEY and CDR2 SMNVEV (reference sequence). V was cut by 3 bases and J by 4 bases, with 10 bases left in between. The CDR3 sequence is CASSLGGRYEQYF. The CDR3 DNA follows: TGTGCCAGCAGTTTGGGGGGGCGATACGAGCAGTACTTC.

The V gene is TRBV11-2, the J gene TRBJ2-1; 15 bases are shared with TRBD2. With V trimmed by 3 bases and J by 7 bases, 7 bases remained unmatched. From germline, CDR1 is SGHAT and CDR2 FQNNGV. CDR3 size: 17 residues. The CDR3 loop reads CASSLWTSGRASNEQFF. CDR3 sequence (DNA): TGTGCCAGCAGCTTGTGGACTAGCGGGAGGGCCTCAAATGAGCAGTTCTTC.

The CDR3, as DNA: TGTGCCAGCAGCCAAGGTACAGGGACGAACACCGGGGAGCTGTTTTTT. It translates to CASSQGTGTNTGELFF. V gene TRBV14 combines with J gene TRBJ2-2, with D perhaps TRBD1 (6 bases). V was trimmed by 1 base and J by 0 bases, leaving 9 bases between them. Germline CDR1 SGHDN, CDR2 FVKESK. CDR3 length equals 16 residues. Full variable domain (remainder filled in from reference TRBV14 and TRBJ2-2): EAGVTQFPSHSVIEKGQTVTLRCDPISGHDNLYWYRRVMGKEIKFLLHFVKESKQDESGMPNNRFLAERTGGTYSTLKVQPAELEDSGVYFCASSQGTGTNTGELFFGEGSRLTVL.

V usage is TRBV10-1 and J usage is TRBJ2-2; 8 positions agree with TRBD1. The CDR3 runs 15 residues. After removal of 3 bases from V and 6 bases from J, the junction contained 6 bases not matched to a gene. Per the germline V gene, CDR1 is WNHNN and CDR2 is SYGVQD (reference sequence). This CDR3 reads CASSDKEQGAGELFF. The CDR3 DNA is TGCGCCAGCAGTGATAAGGAACAGGGGGCCGGGGAGCTGTTTTTT.

The chain is built from TRBV12-5 and TRBJ2-5; 7 nucleotides line up with TRBD2. J was trimmed by 5 bases and V by 3 bases; bases with no gene match: 6. This CDR3 has 14 amino acids. Germline lookup yields CDR1 LGHNT and CDR2 FRNRAP. The CDR3 coding sequence is TGTGCTAGTGGTTTCGGGGACGGGAGGGAGACCCAGTACTTC. Amino acids: CASGFGDGRETQYF.

This sequence joins TRBV28 and TRBJ1-2; no definite D call. This CDR3 is 14 amino acids long. Germline lookup yields CDR1 MDHEN and CDR2 SYDVKM. V lost 6 bases to trimming and J lost 8 bases, with 19 bases between them. The CDR3 nucleotides are TGTGCCAGCAGCCCTCACACAGTACCCGACGGCTACACCTTC. Its protein product is CASSPHTVPDGYTF.